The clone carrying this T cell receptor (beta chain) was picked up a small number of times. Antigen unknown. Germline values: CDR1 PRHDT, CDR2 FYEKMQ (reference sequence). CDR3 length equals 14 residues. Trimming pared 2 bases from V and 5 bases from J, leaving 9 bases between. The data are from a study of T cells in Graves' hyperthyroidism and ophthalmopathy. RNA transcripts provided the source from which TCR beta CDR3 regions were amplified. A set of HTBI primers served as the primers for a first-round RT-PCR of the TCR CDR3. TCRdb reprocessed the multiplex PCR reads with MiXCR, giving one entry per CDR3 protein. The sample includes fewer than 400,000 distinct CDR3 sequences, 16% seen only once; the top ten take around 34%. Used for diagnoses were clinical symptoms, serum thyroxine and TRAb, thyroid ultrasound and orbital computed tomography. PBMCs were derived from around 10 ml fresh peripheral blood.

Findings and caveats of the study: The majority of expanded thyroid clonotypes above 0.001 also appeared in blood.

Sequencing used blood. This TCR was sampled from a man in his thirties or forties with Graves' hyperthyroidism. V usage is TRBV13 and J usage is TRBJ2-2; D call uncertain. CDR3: CASSLNLGTGELFF. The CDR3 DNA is TGTGCCAGCAGCTTAAATTTAGGGACCGGGGAGCTGTTTTTT.